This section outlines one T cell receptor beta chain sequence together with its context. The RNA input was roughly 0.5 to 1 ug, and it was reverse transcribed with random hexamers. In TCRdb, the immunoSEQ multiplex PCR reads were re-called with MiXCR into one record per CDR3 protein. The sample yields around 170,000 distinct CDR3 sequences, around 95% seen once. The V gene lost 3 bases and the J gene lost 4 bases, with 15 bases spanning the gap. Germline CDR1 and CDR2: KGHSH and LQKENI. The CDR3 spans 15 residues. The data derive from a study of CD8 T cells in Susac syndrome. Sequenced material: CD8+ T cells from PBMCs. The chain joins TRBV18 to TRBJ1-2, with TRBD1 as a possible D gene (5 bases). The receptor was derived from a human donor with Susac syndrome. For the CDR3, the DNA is TGTGCCAGCTCACCCCAACCCGCGACAGTCTATGGCTACACCTTC. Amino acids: CASSPQPATVYGYTF.